This is a list of T cell receptor beta chains from one sample in a study of memory CD4+ T cells and cytomegalovirus serostatus. Only in-frame clones appear in the TCRdb table, and some are missing; sequencing was by immunoSEQ multiplex PCR. There are fewer than 50,000 clones in the sample; around 80% occur only once, and more than 0.95% lies in the top ten. Specimen: memory CD4+ T cells from blood. Receptors originate from an adult in good health and CMV-seronegative. The CDR3 runs from the conserved cysteine through the conserved F or W. A D gene is named only where the DNA matches it firmly. Size is omitted from some rows. Given values are once, few, many or a class for expanded clones.

clone_size	v_call	j_call	d_call	cdr3_nt	cdr3_aa
once	TRBV7-2	TRBJ1-2	TRBD1	TGTGCCAGCAGCCGGACAGGGGGTAATGACTATGGCTACACCTTC	CASSRTGGNDYGYTF
NA	TRBV11-3	TRBJ1-3	NA	TGTGCCAGCAGCTTAGAGGGCCTCTCTGGAAACACCATATATTTT	CASSLEGLSGNTIYF
NA	TRBV4-2	TRBJ2-1	NA	TGTGCCAGCAGCCAAGATAGAGGCGAGCAGTTCTTC	CASSQDRGEQFF
NA	TRBV5-6	TRBJ2-1	TRBD2	TGTGCCAGCAGCCGGACCGGGACTAGCGGGAGGGGGACCTACAATGAGCAGTTCTTC	CASSRTGTSGRGTYNEQFF
NA	TRBV11-2	TRBJ2-2	NA	TGTGCCAGCAGCTTAGATATGAACACCGGGGAGCTGTTTTTT	CASSLDMNTGELFF
NA	TRBV5-1	TRBJ2-7	TRBD1	TGCGCCAGCAGCCCGGGACAGGGTACCCACGAGCAGTACTTC	CASSPGQGTHEQYF
NA	TRBV6-1	TRBJ2-3	NA	TGTGCCAGCAGTGAAGTTAGTCACCCCACAGATACGCAGTATTTT	CASSEVSHPTDTQYF
NA	TRBV4-3	TRBJ2-3	NA	TGCGCCAGCAGCGTCGGGGGCAGGTCAGATACGCAGTATTTT	CASSVGGRSDTQYF
NA	TRBV19	TRBJ2-1	NA	TGTGCCAGTAGTATAGAGGGAGAGAGCTCCTACAATGAGCAGTTCTTC	CASSIEGESSYNEQFF
NA	TRBV5-4	TRBJ1-3	NA	TGTGCCAGCAGCCCCGGGTCTCCTTCTGGAAACACCATATATTTT	CASSPGSPSGNTIYF
once	TRBV7-9	TRBJ1-1	TRBD1	TGTGCCAGCAGCTTAGGACAGGGGGCTATTGACACTGAAGCTTTCTTT	CASSLGQGAIDTEAFF
few	TRBV10-2	TRBJ1-2	TRBD1	TGCGCCAGCAGTTTACAGGGGGCGGATGGCTACACCTTC	CASSLQGADGYTF
NA	TRBV11-3	TRBJ2-1	TRBD2	TGTGCCAGCAGCAACGTAGCGGGAGACCGCAATGAGCAGTTCTTC	CASSNVAGDRNEQFF
once	TRBV14	TRBJ2-1	NA	TGTGCCAGCAGCCAAACACCCGACTTCAGCTCCTACAATGAGCAGTTCTTC	CASSQTPDFSSYNEQFF
NA	TRBV7-6	TRBJ2-5	NA	TGTGCCAGCAGCGATTTCAGGGTTGAGACCCAGTACTTC	CASSDFRVETQYF
few	TRBV6-5	TRBJ1-1	NA	TGTGCCAGCAGTTACAAGGGAGAAACTGAAGCTTTCTTT	CASSYKGETEAFF
NA	TRBV2	TRBJ1-2	NA	TGTGCCAGCAGTCCGCGCCGCGGGTTTTATGGCTACACCTTC	CASSPRRGFYGYTF
few	TRBV5-1	TRBJ2-1	TRBD2	TGCGCCAGCAGCTTGAGGCTTGCTAGCGGGAGCTCCTACAATGAGCAGTTCTTC	CASSLRLASGSSYNEQFF
NA	TRBV4-1	TRBJ2-3	TRBD2	TGCGCCAGCAGCCAGGGTAGCGGGCCTAGCACAGATACGCAGTATTTT	CASSQGSGPSTDTQYF
NA	TRBV6-1	TRBJ1-1	NA	TGTGCCAGCAGTGACAGATTCGTAGGCTTCAACACTGAAGCTTTCTTT	CASSDRFVGFNTEAFF
NA	TRBV18	TRBJ1-2	NA	TGTGCCAGCGCACCGATTACTGACTATGGCTACACCTTC	CASAPITDYGYTF
NA	TRBV30	TRBJ1-5	TRBD1	TGTGCCTGGAGTCTTTCCTGGACAGGGGGAAATCAGCCCCAGCATTTT	CAWSLSWTGGNQPQHF
NA	TRBV6-5	TRBJ1-1	NA	TGTGCCAGCAGTTCCGGGGGCCAGTCGCTAGGAGCTTTCTTT	CASSSGGQSLGAFF
NA	TRBV11-3	TRBJ2-1	NA	TGTGCCAGCAGCCCGCGGTCGGCGACAAACTACAATGAGCAGTTCTTC	CASSPRSATNYNEQFF
medium-sized	TRBV5-4	TRBJ1-1	NA	TGTGCCAGCAGCTTGGCAGGTGGGAATGGAGCTTTCTTT	CASSLAGGNGAFF
NA	TRBV7-6	TRBJ2-7	TRBD2	TGTGCCAGCAGCAGAACCGGGACTAGCGGGTACGAGCAGTACTTC	CASSRTGTSGYEQYF
NA	TRBV9	TRBJ2-2	TRBD1	TGTGCCAGCAGGGGGGACAGGTACACCGGGGAGCTGTTTTTT	CASRGDRYTGELFF
NA	TRBV19	TRBJ1-2	NA	TGTGCCAGTAGTCCGCCAGGGGCGAACTATGGCTACACCTTC	CASSPPGANYGYTF
NA	TRBV23-1	TRBJ2-1	NA	TGCGCCAGCAGTCAACATGACAGCTACAATGAGCAGTTCTTC	CASSQHDSYNEQFF
NA	TRBV30	TRBJ1-3	NA	TGTGCCTGGACCTTGGGGGGGAAAGGAAACACCATATATTTT	CAWTLGGKGNTIYF
NA	TRBV5-4	TRBJ2-1	TRBD2	TGTGCCAGCAGACCGGTAGCGGGAGGGCCCTCGGATGAGCAGTTCTTC	CASRPVAGGPSDEQFF
NA	TRBV7-2	TRBJ1-5	NA	TGTGCCAGCAGCTACAGGGCGGCTCAGCCCCAGCATTTT	CASSYRAAQPQHF
NA	TRBV6-1	TRBJ1-2	NA	TGTGCCAGCAGCAAGGGGACGGCCTATGGCTACACCTTC	CASSKGTAYGYTF
NA	TRBV5-4	TRBJ2-1	NA	TGTGCCAGCAGCTTGGAGGTCGAGGGCGAGCAGTTCTTC	CASSLEVEGEQFF
NA	TRBV6-5	TRBJ1-5	NA	TGTGCCAGCAGTTCCTCCCGGGTGGGCAATCAGCCCCAGCATTTT	CASSSSRVGNQPQHF
NA	TRBV5-5	TRBJ1-2	NA	TGTGCCAGCTCCGGAGCCCAATCCTATGGCTACACCTTC	CASSGAQSYGYTF
few	TRBV5-3	TRBJ2-1	NA	TGTGCCAGAAGCCGTGCAAATGAGCAGTTCTTC	CARSRANEQFF
NA	TRBV7-8	TRBJ2-5	TRBD2	TGTGCCAGCAGCCTGACGGGACTAGCGGACTTC	CASSLTGLADF
NA	TRBV6-1	TRBJ2-5	TRBD2	TGTGCCAGCAGTGAAACAGCGGGAGGGTTAGAGACCCAGTACTTC	CASSETAGGLETQYF
NA	TRBV4-1	TRBJ1-2	NA	TGCGCCAGCAGCCAAGATTTCCAGGTCCGACATGGCTACACCTTC	CASSQDFQVRHGYTF
NA	TRBV28	TRBJ1-6	NA	TGTGCCAGCAGTTTACGGACAGTAGTCTCACCCCTCCACTTT	CASSLRTVVSPLHF
few	TRBV5-6	TRBJ1-2	NA	TGTGCCAGCAGCTTGAGAGCTGGAGGGGGGTATGGCTACACCTTC	CASSLRAGGGYGYTF
NA	TRBV2	TRBJ1-1	TRBD1	TGTGCCGGAGGGCAGGGGGCTAGAGGGAACACTGAAGCTTTCTTT	CAGGQGARGNTEAFF
NA	TRBV5-1	TRBJ2-7	NA	TGCGCCAGCAGAGGGACCAGTGGCAACGAGCAGTACTTC	CASRGTSGNEQYF
NA	TRBV9	TRBJ1-3	NA	TGTGCCAGCAGCGCGAGTGGAAACACCATATATTTT	CASSASGNTIYF
once	TRBV6-5	TRBJ1-1	NA	TGTGCCAGCACGTTGGCCCGGGACACCTCGGCAGCTTTCTTT	CASTLARDTSAAFF
NA	TRBV5-8	TRBJ1-2	TRBD1	TGTGCCAGCAGCGTCTCCGGGACAGGGGTGCTCGGCTACACCTTC	CASSVSGTGVLGYTF
few	TRBV7-9	TRBJ1-1	NA	TGTGCCGGCAAAACAAGAGACACTGAAGCTTTCTTT	CAGKTRDTEAFF
NA	TRBV5-6	TRBJ1-4	NA	TGTGCCAGCAGCTTCGGGGCAACTAATGAAAAACTGTTTTTT	CASSFGATNEKLFF
NA	TRBV5-4	TRBJ1-1	NA	TGTGCCAGCAGCGAAGGCGCGGGACGAGACACTGAAGCTTTCTTT	CASSEGAGRDTEAFF
NA	TRBV5-4	TRBJ2-7	TRBD2	TGTGCCAGCAGCTGGGGACTAGCGGGAGCGACCTCCTACGAGCAGTACTTC	CASSWGLAGATSYEQYF
NA	TRBV7-2	TRBJ1-5	NA	TGTGCCAGCAGCTCGACTCAGGGTAGCAATCAGCCCCAGCATTTT	CASSSTQGSNQPQHF
NA	TRBV6-1	TRBJ2-6	NA	TGTGCCAGCAGTCCCAGGGAGAGAGGGGCCAACGTCCTGACTTTC	CASSPRERGANVLTF
NA	TRBV6-5	TRBJ1-2	NA	TGTGCCAGCAGCCTTACCATATCTAACTATGGCTACACCTTC	CASSLTISNYGYTF
NA	TRBV5-1	TRBJ2-7	NA	TGCGCCAGCAGCTTGGCGGAAACCTACGAGCAGTACTTC	CASSLAETYEQYF
NA	TRBV5-4	TRBJ2-5	NA	TGTGCCAGCAGCTTGGTTGGGGAGACCCAGTACTTC	CASSLVGETQYF
NA	TRBV5-1	TRBJ1-3	TRBD1	TGCGCCAGCAGCCCGACAGGGGGGAAGGTTGGAAACACCATATATTTT	CASSPTGGKVGNTIYF
NA	TRBV21-1	TRBJ1-5	NA	TGTGCCAGCAGCAAAGGGGCCGGACAGGCCCCCAATCAGCCCCAGCATTTT	CASSKGAGQAPNQPQHF
once	TRBV5-5	TRBJ1-2	TRBD1	TGTGCCAGCAGCTTGGAACCAGGGCAGGGGGCTAGGGATGGCTACACCTTC	CASSLEPGQGARDGYTF